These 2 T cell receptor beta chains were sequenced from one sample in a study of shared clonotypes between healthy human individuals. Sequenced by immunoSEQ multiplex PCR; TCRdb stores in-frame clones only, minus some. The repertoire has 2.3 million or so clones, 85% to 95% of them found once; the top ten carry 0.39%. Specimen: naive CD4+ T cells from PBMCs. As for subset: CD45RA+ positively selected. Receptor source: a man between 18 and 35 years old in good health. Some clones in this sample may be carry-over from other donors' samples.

CDR3 nucleotide sequence: TGTGCCAGCAGCCACTGGCTGAGTGGGGGGCGGTACACCGGGGAGCTGTTTTTT. Translated, it gives CASSHWLSGGRYTGELFF. The chain carries TRBV5-6 and TRBJ2-2; D assignment may be TRBD1 or TRBD2 (6 bases each). Germline-derived CDR1 and CDR2 are SGHDT and YYEEEE. V lost 4 bases and J 3 bases, leaving 22 bases between the germline ends. The CDR3 sequence is 18 residues long.

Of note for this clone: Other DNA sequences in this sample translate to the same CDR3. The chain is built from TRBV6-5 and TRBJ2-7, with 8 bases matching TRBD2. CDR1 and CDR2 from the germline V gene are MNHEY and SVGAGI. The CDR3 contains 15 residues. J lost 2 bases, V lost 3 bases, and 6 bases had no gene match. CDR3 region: CASSYGSGAAYEQYF. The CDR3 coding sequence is TGTGCCAGCAGTTATGGTAGCGGGGCCGCCTACGAGCAGTACTTC.